A single sample gave rise to the 22 T cell receptor beta chains below, sequenced in a study of T-cell reconstitution after alpha-beta-depleted transplantation in children. TCRbeta library construction was performed incorporating unique molecular identifiers. TCRdb analysed the PCR reads with MiXCR anew, one entry per CDR3 protein. This table holds about 610,000 distinct CDR3 sequences, under 12% found once. Sequenced here: PBMCs from the stem cell graft donor, sampled from the stem cell graft. The receptors were sampled from a human donor who donated a stem cell graft to a child with acute myeloid leukemia.

The sample holds a few counts of this clonotype. The J gene is TRBJ2-7, the V gene TRBV20-1; possibly TRBD1 or TRBD2 for D (6 bases each). Germline lookup yields CDR1 DFQATT and CDR2 SNEGSKA (reference sequence). V was clipped by 7 bases and J by 4 bases, with 17 bases between them. The CDR3 is made up of 13 amino acids. The CDR3 DNA is TGCAGTGGTTGGGGGGCTCTTCAGTACGAGCAGTACTTC. Protein sequence: CSGWGALQYEQYF.

V gene TRBV19 combines with J gene TRBJ2-2; weak D call: TRBD2 (6 bases). This CDR3 contains 15 residues. Germline V lookup: CDR1 LNHDA, CDR2 SQIVND (reference sequence). Trimming shortened V by 0 bases and J by 7 bases, and 12 bases separated the two germline ends. CDR3 nucleotide sequence: TGTGCCAGTAGTATAGATGCACAGGAGGGCGGGGAGCTGTTTTTT. Its protein is CASSIDAQEGGELFF.

With respect to this clonotype: This could be a read error, since a much larger clone is one nucleotide away. The rearrangement joins TRBV4-3 to TRBJ2-1, with D unclear. This CDR3 region has 15 residues. The V gene's germline CDR1 is LGHNA and CDR2 YSLEER. CDR3: CTSSQDYRPDNEQFF. In nucleotides, the CDR3 is TGCACCAGCAGCCAAGATTACCGACCTGACAATGAGCAGTTCTTC.

Ten or more counts support this clonotype. The chain joins TRBV6-5 to TRBJ2-2; D not resolved. From germline, CDR1 is MNHEY and CDR2 SVGAGI. CDR3 size: 14 residues. V was trimmed by 7 bases and J by 1 base, leaving 10 bases between them. CDR3 in amino acids: CASIIRRNTGELFF. In DNA, the CDR3 is TGTGCCAGCATCATCCGGCGGAACACCGGGGAGCTGTTTTTT.

This clonotype was picked up many times. V and J are TRBV12-3 or TRBV12-4 and TRBJ1-1, with a weak D call TRBD1 (6 bases). The germline V and J ends were trimmed by 7 bases and 4 bases, with 16 bases remaining between them. The CDR3 extends over 14 amino acids. The CDR3: CASTDWTDFTEAFF. CDR3 DNA sequence: TGTGCCAGCACCGATTGGACAGACTTCACTGAAGCTTTCTTT.

V and J are TRBV21-1 and TRBJ2-7; TRBD1 reflects the table's D call only, with no check against the DNA. TRBV21-1 is labeled a pseudogene. The CDR3 is made up of 20 amino acids. CDR3 loop: CASSKDRVSAGKGLSYEQYF. In DNA, the CDR3 is TGTGCCAGCAGCAAGGATCGGGTTTCGGCAGGGAAAGGGTTGAGCTACGAGCAGTACTTC.

This clonotype occurred a few times. This chain connects TRBV6-2 or TRBV6-3 to TRBJ2-1; 9 nucleotides align to TRBD2. The CDR3 extends over 14 amino acids. Germline V gives CDR1 MNHEY, CDR2 SVGEGT. J gave up 6 bases and V 7 bases, and 7 bases lay outside the gene matches. CDR3 bases: TGTGCCAGCAAGGAAGCGGGAGGAGGCAATGAGCAGTTCTTC. Translated, it gives CASKEAGGGNEQFF.

This clonotype was seen ten or more times. The chain joins TRBV3-1 to TRBJ2-5; D not resolved. V dropped 6 bases and J dropped 5 bases, with 13 bases sitting between them. The CDR3 spans 13 residues. Germline V lookup: CDR1 LGHDT, CDR2 YNNKEL (reference sequence). CDR3 nucleotide sequence: TGTGCCAGCAGTGGGGTTACGCAGGAGACCCAGTACTTC. Encoded protein: CASSGVTQETQYF.

This clonotype was observed many times. This chain connects TRBV12-3 or TRBV12-4 to TRBJ2-7; D gene uncertain. The CDR3 totals 12 residues. V lost 2 bases and J 4 bases, leaving 6 bases between the germline ends. CDR3 in DNA: TGTGCCAGCAGTTTACTAGATTACGAGCAGTACTTC. Translating it yields CASSLLDYEQYF.

This clonotype was seen repeatedly, ten times or more. This sequence joins TRBV7-9 and TRBJ2-3; no firm D call. CDR1 and CDR2 (germline): SEHNR, FQNEAQ (reference sequence). The CDR3 has 14 amino acids. Trimming stripped 5 bases from V and 1 base from J, with 10 bases between. The CDR3 DNA follows: TGTGCCAGCAGCGGGCAGACGCGCACAGATACGCAGTATTTT. Translation: CASSGQTRTDTQYF.

V gene TRBV12-3 or TRBV12-4 combines with J gene TRBJ2-3; tentatively, D is TRBD2 (5 bases). This CDR3 has 15 residues. V lost 6 bases and J 1 base, leaving 14 bases between the germline ends. Here the CDR3 DNA reads TGTGCCAGCAGCCGATTACTAGATGGCACAGATACGCAGTATTTT. Its protein is CASSRLLDGTDTQYF.

This chain connects TRBV7-8 to TRBJ2-3; possibly TRBD1 for D (5 bases). CDR1 is SGHVS and CDR2 is FQNEAQ in the germline V gene. Trimming took 5 bases from V and 0 from J, leaving 12 bases between them. The CDR3 runs to 15 residues. CDR3 DNA sequence: TGTGCCAGCAGCCCGGACATAGCTAGCACAGATACGCAGTATTTT. It codes for CASSPDIASTDTQYF.

This clonotype was seen more than once but under ten times. V is TRBV3-1 and J is TRBJ2-5; TRBD2 is a possible D gene (6 bases). Looked up from germline, CDR1 is LGHDT and CDR2 is YNNKEL (reference sequence). Deletions cut 1 base from V and 7 bases from J, with 16 bases between. The CDR3 totals 15 residues. The CDR3 spells CASSQVSRLVGTQYF. CDR3 DNA sequence: TGTGCCAGCAGCCAAGTCAGTAGACTAGTTGGGACCCAGTACTTC.

Ten or more counts support this clonotype. The chain carries TRBV7-2 and TRBJ2-1; 7 nucleotides align to TRBD2. The CDR3 length is 15 residues. The junction had 6 bases not matched to a gene; V was cut back by 4 bases and J by 3 bases. Germline loops: CDR1 SGHTA, CDR2 FQGNSA. The CDR3 spells CASSYSGMGYNEQFF. For the CDR3, the DNA is TGTGCCAGCAGCTACAGCGGGATGGGCTACAATGAGCAGTTCTTC.

This clonotype was seen more than once but under ten times. This rearrangement joins TRBV7-3 to TRBJ2-7; D possibly corresponds to TRBD2 (6 bases). This CDR3 region has 15 residues. Germline V gene data show CDR1 as SGHTA and CDR2 as FQGTGA. V was cut by 2 bases and J by 1 base, with 12 bases left in between. Here the CDR3 reads CASSLSGLRSYEQYF. In DNA, the CDR3 is TGTGCCAGCAGCTTATCCGGACTAAGGTCCTACGAGCAGTACTTC.

This clonotype was counted at least ten times. This rearrangement joins TRBV9 to TRBJ2-5; maybe TRBD2 (5 bases). V lost 3 bases and J 6 bases, leaving 18 bases between the germline ends. This CDR3 region has 15 residues. Germline CDR1 reads SGDLS; CDR2 reads YYNGEE. CDR3 DNA sequence: TGTGCCAGCAGCGCCGGACTGCCCCCAATCCAGACCCAGTACTTC. Translated, it gives CASSAGLPPIQTQYF.

In its sample, this clonotype was seen many times. The chain recombines TRBV7-9 with TRBJ2-7, with D hard to call. Trimming shortened V by 5 bases and J by 2 bases, and 13 bases separated the two germline ends. This CDR3 has 14 residues. The V gene's germline CDR1 is SEHNR and CDR2 FQNEAQ (reference sequence). CDR3: CASSQTARPYEQYF. The CDR3 coding sequence is TGTGCCAGCAGCCAAACTGCAAGGCCCTACGAGCAGTACTTC.

In its sample, this clonotype was seen a few times. The gene calls are TRBV5-1 and TRBJ2-7; D possibly corresponds to TRBD1 (5 bases). Deletions cut 0 bases from V and 6 bases from J, with 16 bases between. The CDR3 is 15 residues long. Germline assignment: CDR1 SGHRS and CDR2 YFSETQ. The CDR3 loop reads CASSLETGDVGEQYF. The DNA for the CDR3 is TGCGCCAGCAGCTTGGAAACAGGAGATGTCGGCGAGCAGTACTTC.

This clonotype occurred a few times. J is TRBJ2-3 and V is TRBV29-1; no clear D gene. From germline, CDR1 is SQVTM and CDR2 ANQGSEA. The CDR3 loop spans 15 amino acids. Trimming removed 0 bases from V and 2 bases from J, with 12 bases in between. CDR3 DNA sequence: TGCAGCGTTGAAGATCCGAAAAGGGACACAGATACGCAGTATTTT. Its translation: CSVEDPKRDTDTQYF.

This clonotype was recorded a few times. V and J are TRBV20-1 and TRBJ2-5; D might be TRBD1 (6 bases). V shed 5 bases and J shed 0 bases, with 10 bases lying between them. This CDR3 spans 13 amino acids. Germline CDR1 and CDR2: DFQATT and SNEGSKA (reference sequence). The CDR3 nucleotides read TGCAGTGCTCCCCGGACAGACCAAGAGACCCAGTACTTC. Translation gives CSAPRTDQETQYF.

This clonotype was counted many times. This chain joins TRBV20-1 and TRBJ2-3; D gene ambiguous. Germline V lookup: CDR1 DFQATT, CDR2 SNEGSKA (reference sequence). The germline V and J ends were trimmed by 8 bases and 0 bases, with 15 bases remaining between them. The CDR3 has 14 amino acids. The CDR3 sequence is CSTKYGWSTDTQYF. DNA for the CDR3: TGCAGTACCAAGTACGGGTGGAGCACAGATACGCAGTATTTT.

As to this clonotype: One end of the junction is discordant with germline, which a read error may explain. Written as DNA, the CDR3 is TGCTGTGCTAGCAGTGGACTAGCGGATTCCTACAATGAGCAGTTCTTC. Translated, it gives CCASSGLADSYNEQFF. The chain has TRBV20-1 and TRBJ2-1; 10 positions match TRBD2. The germline gives CDR1 DFQATT, CDR2 SNEGSKA (reference sequence). CDR3 length: 16 amino acids.